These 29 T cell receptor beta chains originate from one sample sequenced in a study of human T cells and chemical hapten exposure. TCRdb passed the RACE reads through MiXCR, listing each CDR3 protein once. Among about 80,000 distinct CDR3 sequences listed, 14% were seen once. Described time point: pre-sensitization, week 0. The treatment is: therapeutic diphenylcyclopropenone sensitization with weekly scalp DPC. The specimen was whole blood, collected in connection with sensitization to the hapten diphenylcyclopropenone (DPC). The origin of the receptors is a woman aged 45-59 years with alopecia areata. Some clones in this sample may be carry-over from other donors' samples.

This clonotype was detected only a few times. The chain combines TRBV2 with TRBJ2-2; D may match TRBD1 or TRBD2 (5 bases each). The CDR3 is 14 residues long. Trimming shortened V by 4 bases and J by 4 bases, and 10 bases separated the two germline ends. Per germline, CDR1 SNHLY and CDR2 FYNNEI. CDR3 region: CASSVTGGTGELFF. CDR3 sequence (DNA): TGTGCCAGCAGTGTTACAGGAGGCACCGGGGAGCTGTTTTTT.

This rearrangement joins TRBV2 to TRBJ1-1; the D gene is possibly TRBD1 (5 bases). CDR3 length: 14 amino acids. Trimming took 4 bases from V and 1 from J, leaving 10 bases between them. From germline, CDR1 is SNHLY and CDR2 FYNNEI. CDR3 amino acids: CASSVLGGNTEAFF. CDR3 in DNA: TGTGCCAGCAGTGTTTTGGGGGGGAACACTGAAGCTTTCTTT.

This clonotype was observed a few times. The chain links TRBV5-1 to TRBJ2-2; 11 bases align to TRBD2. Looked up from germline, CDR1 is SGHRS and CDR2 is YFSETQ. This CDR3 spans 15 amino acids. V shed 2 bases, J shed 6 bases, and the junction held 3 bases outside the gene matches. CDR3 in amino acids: CASSFVAGGSGELFF. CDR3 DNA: TGCGCCAGCAGCTTCGTAGCGGGAGGGTCCGGGGAGCTGTTTTTT.

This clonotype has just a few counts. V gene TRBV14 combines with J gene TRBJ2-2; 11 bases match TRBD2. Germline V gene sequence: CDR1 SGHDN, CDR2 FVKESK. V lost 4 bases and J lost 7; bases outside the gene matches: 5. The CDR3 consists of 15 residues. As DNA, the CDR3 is TGTGCCAGCAGCCGTAGCGGGAGGGCCAACGGGGAGCTGTTTTTT. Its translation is CASSRSGRANGELFF.

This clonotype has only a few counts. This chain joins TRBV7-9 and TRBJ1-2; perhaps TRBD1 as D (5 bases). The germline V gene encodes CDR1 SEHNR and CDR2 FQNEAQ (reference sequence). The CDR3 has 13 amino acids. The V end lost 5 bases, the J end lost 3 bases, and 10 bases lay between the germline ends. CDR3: CASSPGLDYGYTF. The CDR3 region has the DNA TGTGCCAGCAGCCCAGGGCTTGACTATGGCTACACCTTC.

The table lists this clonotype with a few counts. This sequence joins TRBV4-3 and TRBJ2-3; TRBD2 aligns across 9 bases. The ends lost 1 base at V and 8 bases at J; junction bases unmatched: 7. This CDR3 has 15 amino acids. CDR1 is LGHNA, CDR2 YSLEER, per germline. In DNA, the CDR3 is TGCGCCAGCAGCCAAGGAGCGGGAGGTCAGACTACGCAGTATTTT. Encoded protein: CASSQGAGGQTTQYF.

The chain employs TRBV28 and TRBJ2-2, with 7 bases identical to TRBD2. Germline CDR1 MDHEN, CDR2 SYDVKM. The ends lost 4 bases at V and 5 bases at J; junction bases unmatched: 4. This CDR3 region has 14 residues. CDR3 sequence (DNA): TGTGCCAGCAGTTCTCCTAGCGGAACCGGGGAGCTGTTTTTT. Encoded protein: CASSSPSGTGELFF.

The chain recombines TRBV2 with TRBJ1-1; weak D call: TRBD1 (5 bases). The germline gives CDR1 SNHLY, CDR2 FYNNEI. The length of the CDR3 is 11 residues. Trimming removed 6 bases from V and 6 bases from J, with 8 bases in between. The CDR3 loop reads CASRGEPEAFF. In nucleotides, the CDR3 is TGTGCCAGCAGAGGGGAGCCTGAAGCTTTCTTT.

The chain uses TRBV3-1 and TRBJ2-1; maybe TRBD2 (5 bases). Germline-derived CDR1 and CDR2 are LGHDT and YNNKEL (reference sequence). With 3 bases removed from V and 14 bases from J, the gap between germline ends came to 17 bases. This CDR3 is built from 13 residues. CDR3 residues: CASSQNEPGRKFF. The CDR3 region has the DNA TGTGCCAGCAGCCAGAACGAACCGGGAAGAAAGTTCTTC.

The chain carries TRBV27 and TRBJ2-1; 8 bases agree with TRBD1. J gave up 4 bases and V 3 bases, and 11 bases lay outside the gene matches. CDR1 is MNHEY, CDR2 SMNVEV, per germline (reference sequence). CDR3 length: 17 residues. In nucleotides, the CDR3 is TGTGCCAGCAGTTTGCAGCAGGGGGCGATTTTTTACAATGAGCAGTTCTTC. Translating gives CASSLQQGAIFYNEQFF.

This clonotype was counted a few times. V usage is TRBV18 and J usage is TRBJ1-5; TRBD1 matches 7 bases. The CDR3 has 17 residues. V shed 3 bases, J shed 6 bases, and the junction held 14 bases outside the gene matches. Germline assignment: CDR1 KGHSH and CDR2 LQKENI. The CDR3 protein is CASSPGRTDRAGQPQHF. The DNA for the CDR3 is TGTGCCAGCTCACCGGGTAGAACAGACAGGGCCGGTCAGCCCCAGCATTTT.

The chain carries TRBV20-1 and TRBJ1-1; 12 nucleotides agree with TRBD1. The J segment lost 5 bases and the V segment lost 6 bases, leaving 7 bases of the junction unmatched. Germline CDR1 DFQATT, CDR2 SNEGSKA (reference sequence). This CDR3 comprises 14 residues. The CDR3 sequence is CSAGTGGWQTEAFF. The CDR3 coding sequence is TGCAGTGCGGGGACAGGGGGCTGGCAGACTGAAGCTTTCTTT.

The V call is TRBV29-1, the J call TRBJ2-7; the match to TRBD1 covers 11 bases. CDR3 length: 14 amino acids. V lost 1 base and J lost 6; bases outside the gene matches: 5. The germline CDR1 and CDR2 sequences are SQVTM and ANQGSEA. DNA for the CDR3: TGCAGCGTTGAAGGATGGACAGGGGGCCGCGAGCAGTACTTC. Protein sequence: CSVEGWTGGREQYF.

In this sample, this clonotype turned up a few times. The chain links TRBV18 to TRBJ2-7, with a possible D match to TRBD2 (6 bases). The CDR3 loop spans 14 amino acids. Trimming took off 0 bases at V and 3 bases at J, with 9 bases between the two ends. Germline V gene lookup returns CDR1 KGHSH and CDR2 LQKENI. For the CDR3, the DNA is TGTGCCAGCTCACCACCGGGACTTGACTACGAGCAGTACTTC. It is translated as CASSPPGLDYEQYF.

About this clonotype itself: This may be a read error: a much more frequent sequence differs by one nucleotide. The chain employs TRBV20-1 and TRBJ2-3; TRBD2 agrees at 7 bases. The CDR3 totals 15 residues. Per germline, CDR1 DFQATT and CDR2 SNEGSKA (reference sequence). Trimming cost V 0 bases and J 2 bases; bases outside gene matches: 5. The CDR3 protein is CSAREPSGYTDTQYF. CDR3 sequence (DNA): TGCAGTGCTAGAGAGCCTAGCGGCTACACAGATACGCAGTATTTT.

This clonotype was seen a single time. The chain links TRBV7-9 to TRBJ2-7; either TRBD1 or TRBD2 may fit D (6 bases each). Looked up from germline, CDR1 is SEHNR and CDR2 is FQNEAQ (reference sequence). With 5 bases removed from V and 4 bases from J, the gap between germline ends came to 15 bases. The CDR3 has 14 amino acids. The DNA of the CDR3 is TGTGCCAGCAGCCCCAGAGGGGGGTTATACGAGCAGTACTTC. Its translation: CASSPRGGLYEQYF.

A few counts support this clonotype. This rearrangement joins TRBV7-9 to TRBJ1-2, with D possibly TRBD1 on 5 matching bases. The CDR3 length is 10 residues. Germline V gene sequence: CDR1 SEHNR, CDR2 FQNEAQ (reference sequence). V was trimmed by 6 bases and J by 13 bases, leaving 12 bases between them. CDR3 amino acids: CASSYRMITF. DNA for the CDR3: TGTGCCAGCAGTTACAGGATGATCACCTTC.

The CDR3 DNA sequence: TGTGCCAGCAGCCCTGGGACAGGTCCAACTTTCTTT. Translation: CASSPGTGPTFF. This rearrangement joins TRBV7-2 to TRBJ1-1; 8 nucleotides agree with TRBD1. Germline V gene lookup returns CDR1 SGHTA and CDR2 FQGNSA. V was pared by 5 bases and J by 12 bases, with 8 bases of the junction left unmatched. The CDR3 is 12 amino acids.

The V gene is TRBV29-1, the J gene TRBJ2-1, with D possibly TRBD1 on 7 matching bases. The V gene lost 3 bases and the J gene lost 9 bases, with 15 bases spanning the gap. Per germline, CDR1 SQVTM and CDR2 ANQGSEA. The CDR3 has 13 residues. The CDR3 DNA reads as TGCAGCGTTGAGGGTCAGGGGGGTAGTGAGCAGTTCTTC. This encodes CSVEGQGGSEQFF.

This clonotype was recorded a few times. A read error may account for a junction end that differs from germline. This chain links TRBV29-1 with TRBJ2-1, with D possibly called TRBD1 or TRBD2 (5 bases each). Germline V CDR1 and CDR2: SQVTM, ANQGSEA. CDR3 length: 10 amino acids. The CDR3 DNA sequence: TGCAGCGTTGGGGGGAGCATTCGACTCTTC. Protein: CSVGGSIRLF.

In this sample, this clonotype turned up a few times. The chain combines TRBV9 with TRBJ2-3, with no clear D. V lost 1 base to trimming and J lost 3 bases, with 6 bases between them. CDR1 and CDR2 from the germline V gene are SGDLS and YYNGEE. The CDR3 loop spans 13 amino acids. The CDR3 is CASSVHGTDTQYF. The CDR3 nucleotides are TGTGCCAGCAGCGTACACGGGACAGATACGCAGTATTTT.

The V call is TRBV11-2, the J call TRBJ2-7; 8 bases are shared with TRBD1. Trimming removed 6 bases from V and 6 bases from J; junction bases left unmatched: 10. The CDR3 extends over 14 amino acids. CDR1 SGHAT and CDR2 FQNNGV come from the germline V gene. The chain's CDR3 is CASRPFRQGPEQYF. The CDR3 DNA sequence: TGTGCCAGCAGACCTTTTAGACAGGGGCCCGAGCAGTACTTC.

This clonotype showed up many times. The CDR3 region has the DNA TGCGCCAGCAGCCAAGCCGACGACGGGAACTATGGCTACACCTTC. It codes for CASSQADDGNYGYTF. V usage is TRBV4-1 and J usage is TRBJ1-2; no clear D gene. Between the trimmed V and J ends, which lost 1 base and 2 bases, there was a span of 11 bases. This CDR3 contains 15 residues. From germline, CDR1 is MGHRA and CDR2 YSYEKL.

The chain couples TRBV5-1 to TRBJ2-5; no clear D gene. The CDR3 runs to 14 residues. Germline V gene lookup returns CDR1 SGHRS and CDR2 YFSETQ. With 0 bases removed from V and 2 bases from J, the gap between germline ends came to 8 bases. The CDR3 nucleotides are TGCGCCAGCAGCTTGGACCTACTGCAAGAGACCCAGTACTTC. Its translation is CASSLDLLQETQYF.

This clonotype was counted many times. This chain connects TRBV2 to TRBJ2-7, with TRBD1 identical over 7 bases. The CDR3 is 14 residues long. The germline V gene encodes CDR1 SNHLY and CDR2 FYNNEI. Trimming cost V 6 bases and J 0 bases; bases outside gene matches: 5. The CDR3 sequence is CASRRAGGSYEQYF. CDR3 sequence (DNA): TGTGCCAGCAGGAGGGCAGGGGGCTCCTACGAGCAGTACTTC.

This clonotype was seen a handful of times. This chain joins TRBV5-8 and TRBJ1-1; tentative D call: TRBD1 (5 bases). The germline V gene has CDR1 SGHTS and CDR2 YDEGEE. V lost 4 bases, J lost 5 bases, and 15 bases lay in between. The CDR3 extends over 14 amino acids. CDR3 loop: CASSPWSSGTEAFF. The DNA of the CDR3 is TGTGCCAGCAGCCCCTGGTCCTCAGGGACTGAAGCTTTCTTT.

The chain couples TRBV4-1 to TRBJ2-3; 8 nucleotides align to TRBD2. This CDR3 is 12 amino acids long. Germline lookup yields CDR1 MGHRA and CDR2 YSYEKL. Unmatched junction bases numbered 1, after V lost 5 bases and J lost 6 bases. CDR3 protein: CASSTGGDTQYF. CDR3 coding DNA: TGCGCCAGCAGCACGGGAGGGGATACGCAGTATTTT.

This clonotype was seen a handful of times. This chain's CDR3 is CASSWGTAYEQYF. The CDR3 DNA follows: TGTGCCAGCAGCTGGGGGACAGCCTACGAGCAGTACTTC. The rearrangement links TRBV28 to TRBJ2-7; TRBD1 matches at 7 bases. The CDR3 extends over 13 amino acids. The germline CDR1 and CDR2 sequences are MDHEN and SYDVKM. Unmatched junction bases numbered 4, after V lost 6 bases and J lost 2 bases.

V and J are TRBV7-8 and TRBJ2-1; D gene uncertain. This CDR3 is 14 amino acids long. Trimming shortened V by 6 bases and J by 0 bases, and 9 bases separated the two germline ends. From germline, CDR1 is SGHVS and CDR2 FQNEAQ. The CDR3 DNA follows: TGTGCCAGCAGTGCGGATAGCTCCTACAATGAGCAGTTCTTC. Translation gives CASSADSSYNEQFF.